These 15 T cell receptor beta chains originate from one sample sequenced in a study of T cell responses to AZD1222 COVID-19 vaccine. The protocol was immunoSEQ multiplex PCR, while the TCRdb copy is restricted to in-frame clones and leaves out a portion. Altogether 43,000 or so clones are present, about 90% being singletons, with the ten largest covering approximately 35%. Sequences were derived from peripheral blood, sampled 28 days after the second AZD1222 dose. Every receptor here comes from an adult who received the AZD1222 COVID-19 vaccine.

V gene TRBV27 combines with J gene TRBJ1-5; possible D gene TRBD1, 6 bases. The length of the CDR3 is 14 residues. Germline CDR1 reads MNHEY; CDR2 reads SMNVEV (reference sequence). V dropped 3 bases and J dropped 6 bases, with 12 bases sitting between them. CDR3 sequence reads: CASSFFGGGQPQHF. The CDR3 nucleotides read TGTGCCAGCAGTTTTTTCGGGGGCGGTCAGCCCCAGCATTTT.

V and J are TRBV7-2 and TRBJ1-5; 9 bases align to TRBD1. CDR1 and CDR2 (germline): SGHTA, FQGNSA. The ends lost 8 bases at V and 4 bases at J; junction bases unmatched: 6. There are 14 residues in the CDR3. The CDR3 DNA is TGTGCCAGCGCTGAACAGGGGGCTAATCAGCCCCAGCATTTT. Protein product: CASAEQGANQPQHF.

The rearrangement uses TRBV24-1 and TRBJ2-1, with D maybe TRBD1 (5 bases). V lost 4 bases and J 6 bases, leaving 15 bases between the germline ends. The CDR3 loop spans 15 amino acids. The germline gives CDR1 KGHDR, CDR2 SFDVKD. DNA for the CDR3: TGTGCCACCAGTGACGACACCGCCCAGGGCAATGAGCAGTTCTTC. Its translation: CATSDDTAQGNEQFF.

This clone has just one count. The CDR3 protein is CASSIAPVSNNEQFF. CDR3 DNA sequence: TGTGCCAGTAGTATAGCGCCCGTATCCAACAATGAGCAGTTCTTC. The chain couples TRBV19 to TRBJ2-1; D is ambiguous. Germline loops: CDR1 LNHDA, CDR2 SQIVND (reference sequence). Trimming took off 1 base at V and 5 bases at J, with 12 bases between the two ends. The CDR3 contains 15 residues.

The genes are TRBV6-5 and TRBJ1-1, with D maybe TRBD1 (6 bases). The CDR3 has 14 amino acids. The V gene's germline CDR1 is MNHEY and CDR2 SVGAGI. The V and J ends lost 6 bases and 1 base respectively, with 12 bases between them. CDR3 region: CASSYDRKNTEAFF. Here the CDR3 DNA reads TGTGCCAGCAGCTACGACAGGAAGAACACTGAAGCTTTCTTT.

The chain uses TRBV4-3 and TRBJ2-4, with 7 bases lining up with TRBD2. The CDR3 sequence is 19 residues long. V dropped 0 bases and J dropped 1; count of bases not matched to a gene: 12. The germline CDR1 and CDR2 sequences are LGHNA and YSLEER. The CDR3, as DNA: TGCGCCAGCAGCCAAGATCTCCCACTAGCGATAGGGGCCAAAAACATTCAGTACTTC. It codes for CASSQDLPLAIGAKNIQYF.

J is TRBJ1-4 and V is TRBV11-2; D remains ambiguous. Germline CDR1 reads SGHAT; CDR2 reads FQNNGV. The CDR3 is 14 residues long. V was clipped by 3 bases and J by 7 bases, with 12 bases between them. The CDR3 spells CASSFSHGFEKLFF. Written as DNA, the CDR3 is TGTGCCAGCAGCTTCAGTCACGGGTTTGAAAAACTGTTTTTT.

V gene TRBV6-5 combines with J gene TRBJ2-3; 8 bases agree with TRBD1. The germline gives CDR1 MNHEY, CDR2 SVGAGI. The V gene end was trimmed by 5 bases and the J gene end by 5 bases; junction bases not matched to a gene: 6. The CDR3 is 14 amino acids. CDR3 sequence (DNA): TGTGCCAGCAGTAGAGGACAGGGCGGAGATACGCAGTATTTT. Protein sequence: CASSRGQGGDTQYF.

With regard to this clone: A junction boundary mismatches the germline segment, possibly from a read error. V gene TRBV5-1 combines with J gene TRBJ1-5; the D is unclear. The CDR3 is made up of 15 amino acids. Germline CDR1 reads SGHRS; CDR2 reads YFSETQ. CDR3 in amino acids: CASSLGGSSYQPQHF. The CDR3 DNA follows: TGCGCCAGCAGCTTGGGAGGCAGTAGCTATCAGCCCCAGCATTTT.

This chain links TRBV5-1 with TRBJ2-3; 7 nucleotides agree with TRBD1. Germline lookup yields CDR1 SGHRS and CDR2 YFSETQ. The CDR3 length is 15 residues. The trim removed 2 bases at V and 2 bases at J, leaving 5 bases unmatched. CDR3 residues: CASSFSRGSTDTQYF. CDR3 DNA: TGCGCCAGCAGCTTCTCCAGGGGGTCCACAGATACGCAGTATTTT.

The CDR3 sequence: CASSAKTVSGNTIYF. The CDR3 bases are TGTGCCAGCAGCGCCAAGACAGTTTCTGGAAACACCATATATTTT. The rearrangement links TRBV5-6 to TRBJ1-3; tentatively, D is TRBD1 (5 bases). Trimming shortened V by 4 bases and J by 1 base, and 12 bases separated the two germline ends. This CDR3 has 15 residues. Germline V gives CDR1 SGHDT, CDR2 YYEEEE.

This sequence joins TRBV6-5 and TRBJ2-7; TRBD2 is a possible D gene (6 bases). Germline V CDR1 and CDR2: MNHEY, SVGAGI. V was pared by 8 bases and J by 3 bases, with 14 bases between. CDR3 size: 13 residues. The CDR3 coding sequence is TGTGCCAGCTCCAGGGAGGAGTTCTACGAGCAGTACTTC. This codes for CASSREEFYEQYF.

The J gene is TRBJ1-3, the V gene TRBV10-3; possible D gene TRBD1, 5 bases. The germline CDR1 and CDR2 sequences are ENHRY and SYGVKD. The V end lost 6 bases, the J end lost 4 bases, and 16 bases lay between the germline ends. The CDR3 loop spans 15 amino acids. The CDR3 is CAISPVAGEGNTIYF. DNA for the CDR3: TGTGCCATCAGCCCGGTAGCGGGGGAAGGAAACACCATATATTTT.

The chain is built from TRBV7-8 and TRBJ1-5; no clear D. The CDR3 has 14 residues. V was shortened by 3 bases and J by 7 bases, with 13 bases between the two germline ends. CDR1 is SGHVS, CDR2 FQNEAQ, per germline. CDR3 bases: TGTGCCAGCAGCTTGGAAAGGGAAAGCCAGCCCCAGCATTTT. This gives the protein CASSLERESQPQHF.

CDR3 in DNA: TGCGCCAGCAGCTTGGGGACGGCTAGTTACAATGAGCAGTTCTTC. It codes for CASSLGTASYNEQFF. The chain employs TRBV5-1 and TRBJ2-1; D is unresolved. The V end lost 0 bases, the J end lost 4 bases, and 11 bases lay between the germline ends. Germline lookup yields CDR1 SGHRS and CDR2 YFSETQ. The CDR3 sequence is 15 residues long.